This TCR beta chain was retrieved from a study of blood T cells in healthy people across ages. This clonotype was counted a few times. CDR1 and CDR2 from the germline V gene are SEHNR and FQNEAQ (reference sequence). Trimming left V 5 bases short and J 2 bases short, with 14 bases between. This CDR3 comprises 15 residues. Donors gave roughly 10 milliliters of peripheral blood apiece. The second PCR ran roughly 6 to 11 cycles with a sample-barcoded 5' primer and J-beta primers. TCRdb re-analysed the 5' RACE reads in MiXCR, keeping a single row per CDR3 protein. The data show 1.8 million or so distinct CDR3 sequences, around 42% seen once.

This clonotype was obtained from a human donor in good health. The V and J genes are TRBV7-9 and TRBJ2-3; D gene unclear. Sequences were obtained from blood. This CDR3 is CASSPKRRVTDTQYF. In DNA form, the CDR3 reads TGTGCCAGCAGCCCCAAGAGGCGCGTCACAGATACGCAGTATTTT.